These T cell receptor beta chains were read from a single sample in a study of blood T cell repertoires in COVID-19. Sequenced by immunoSEQ multiplex PCR; TCRdb stores in-frame clones only, minus some. The sample comprises a few hundred thousand clones, over 75% of which are singletons, and about 0.64% rests with the top ten. Material for sequencing was peripheral blood. Receptor source: a human donor in a cohort sampled during active COVID-19. Both conserved end residues are part of each CDR3. The D gene is left open where the match is weak. Only some rows state a clone size, as once, few, many or a class for expanded clones.

>TRBJ2-7|TRBD2|once|TRBV4-3
TGCGCCAGCAGCCAAGAGAAATTAGCGGGGTACTCCTACGAGCAGTACTTC
CASSQEKLAGYSYEQYF
>TRBJ1-2|NA|NA|TRBV11-2
TGTGCCAGCAGCCGAGGTAGCCAAGGCTACACCTTC
CASSRGSQGYTF
>TRBJ2-6|NA|NA|TRBV19
TGTGCCAGTAGTCCCCTCGGGGGGGCCAACGTCCTGACTTTC
CASSPLGGANVLTF
>TRBJ1-2|NA|NA|TRBV4-2
TGTGCCAGCAGCCAAGGCGCACAGCCCATAGACGATGGCTACACCTTC
CASSQGAQPIDDGYTF
>TRBJ1-1|NA|NA|TRBV11-2
TGTGCCAGCAGCTTAGAATTGAGGGCCGGTGAAGCTTTCTTT
CASSLELRAGEAFF
>TRBJ2-1|NA|NA|TRBV19
TGTGCCAGTACAGGGTTCAATGAGCAGTTCTTC
CASTGFNEQFF
>TRBJ2-7|NA|once|TRBV6-5
TGTGCCAGCAGTTACTCGCAAACTAGGGCCGCTTACGAGCAGTACTTC
CASSYSQTRAAYEQYF
>TRBJ1-4|NA|NA|TRBV3-1/TRBV3-2
TGTGCCAGCAGCCAAGATTCGGTTCGTGAAAAACTGTTTTTT
CASSQDSVREKLFF
>TRBJ1-5|NA|once|TRBV28
TGTGCCAGCAGTCTACAGGGGCCCCAGCATTTT
CASSLQGPQHF
>TRBJ1-6|TRBD1|NA|TRBV18
TGTGCCAGCAACAGGGGCGCGGGCAATTCACCCCTCCACTTT
CASNRGAGNSPLHF
>TRBJ1-3|NA|NA|TRBV5-1
TGCGCCAGCAGCTTGGCCGGTCGTCAAAGGAGCGGAAACACCATATATTTT
CASSLAGRQRSGNTIYF
>TRBJ1-2|TRBD1|NA|TRBV6-6
TGTGCCAGCAGTACCTCCGGGACAGGGAACTATGGCTACACCTTC
CASSTSGTGNYGYTF
>TRBJ2-2|NA|NA|TRBV29-1
TGCAGCGCCCAACCGGTAGTCACCGGGGAGCTGTTTTTT
CSAQPVVTGELFF
>TRBJ1-2|TRBD1|NA|TRBV18
TGTGCCAGCTCAGCGACAGGGGGGTATGGCTACACCTTC
CASSATGGYGYTF
>TRBJ1-2|NA|NA|TRBV10-3
TGTGCCATCAGTGGGGGGGACCGAAGAAACTATGGCTACACCTTC
CAISGGDRRNYGYTF
>TRBJ2-5|NA|NA|TRBV6-6
TGTGCCAGCAGGGCTAGCGACCAAGAGACCCAGTACTTC
CASRASDQETQYF
>TRBJ1-2|TRBD1|NA|TRBV29-1
TGCAGCGTTATCCCCGGGACAGGGCACGGAGTAGCTAACTATGGCTACACCTTC
CSVIPGTGHGVANYGYTF
>TRBJ1-6|NA|NA|TRBV6-5
TGTGCCAGCAGTCGCTGGCGGGATTCACCCCTCCACTTT
CASSRWRDSPLHF
>TRBJ1-6|NA|NA|TRBV1
TGCACCAGCAGCCGAGCCGGGACAGGACGATCCAAATCGGATTCACCCCTCCACTTT
CTSSRAGTGRSKSDSPLHF
>TRBJ1-1|NA|NA|TRBV6-5
TGTGCCAGCAGTCCTATTGACAGGAAGGAGGCTGAAGCTTTCTTT
CASSPIDRKEAEAFF
>TRBJ1-1|TRBD1|NA|TRBV5-1
TGCGCCAGCAGGTCGGGGACAGGGGGTGCCGTAAACACTGAAGCTTTCTTT
CASRSGTGGAVNTEAFF
>TRBJ1-1|TRBD1|NA|TRBV19
TGTGCCAGTAGTCGTTATGTTAGGACAGGGGAAGCTTTCTTT
CASSRYVRTGEAFF
>TRBJ1-3|TRBD1|NA|TRBV14
TGTGCCAGCAGCCAAGGGACAGGGGGAGGAAACACCATATATTTT
CASSQGTGGGNTIYF
>TRBJ2-2|NA|NA|TRBV14
TGTGCCAGCAGCCAAGATCTTGGGCCAGGGAACACCGGGGAGCTGTTTTTT
CASSQDLGPGNTGELFF
>TRBJ1-1|NA|few|TRBV12-5
TGTGCTAGTGCCCTAACAGGGATTGAAGCTTTCTTT
CASALTGIEAFF
>TRBJ1-1|NA|NA|TRBV7-2
TGTGCCAGCAGCATACAGGGGAACACTGAAGCTTTCTTT
CASSIQGNTEAFF
>TRBJ2-7|NA|NA|TRBV6-1
TGTGCCAGCAGTGAATCGGGTTACGAGCAGTACTTC
CASSESGYEQYF
>TRBJ1-1|NA|NA|TRBV29-1
TGCAGCGTGGTGTACGATCCGGGAGCTTTCTTT
CSVVYDPGAFF
>TRBJ2-7|NA|NA|TRBV27
TGTGCCAGCAGCCCCGGGACTGAAATTTACGAGCAGTACTTC
CASSPGTEIYEQYF
>TRBJ2-7|TRBD2|NA|TRBV4-1
TGCGCCAGCAGCTTCCGACTAGCGGGAGCCTACGAGCAGTACTTC
CASSFRLAGAYEQYF
>TRBJ1-6|NA|NA|TRBV7-9
TGTGCCAGCAGCCTCCCGGGGACACCCCTCCACTTT
CASSLPGTPLHF
>TRBJ2-3|NA|NA|TRBV5-1
TGCGCCAGCGGGTTAGCGGAATCCACAGATACGCAGTATTTT
CASGLAESTDTQYF
>TRBJ1-6|TRBD1|NA|TRBV30
TGTGCCTGGAAACAGGGGGATTCACCCCTCCACTTT
CAWKQGDSPLHF
>TRBJ2-7|TRBD2|NA|TRBV7-9
TGTGCCAGCAGCTCCCCCGGGGCTAGCGGAGCCCGACAGTACTTC
CASSSPGASGARQYF
>TRBJ2-1|TRBD2|few|TRBV9
TGTGCCAGCAGCCTGGGACGGCTAGCGGCCTACAATGAGCAGTTCTTC
CASSLGRLAAYNEQFF
>TRBJ2-3|TRBD2|NA|TRBV11-3
TGTGCCAGCAGCTCCGGGCGGCTAGCGGGGGTACTAGGAGGAGATACGCAGTATTTT
CASSSGRLAGVLGGDTQYF
>TRBJ1-2|TRBD1|NA|TRBV7-2
TGTGCCAGCAGCTTCGGACAGGTCTATGGCTACTCCTTC
CASSFGQVYGYSF
>TRBJ2-7|TRBD1|NA|TRBV5-6
TGTGCCAGCAGCTTCGGGACAGGGAGCTACGAGCAGTACTTC
CASSFGTGSYEQYF